The text below deals with one TCR beta chain. Its target is not known. The data were obtained in a study of post-analysis software for immune sequencing data. Study observations and caveats: Samples from a shared batch, those prepared together, strongly co-clustered by F measure. Patients had higher frequencies than controls of about five TRBV segments, including TRBV5-6, TRBV5-1 and TRBV20-1.

Prepared TCR beta cDNA libraries contained unique molecular identifiers. TCRdb independently ran MiXCR on the PCR reads; one entry per CDR3 protein. This sample yields a few hundred thousand distinct CDR3 sequences, of which less than 35% are seen a single time; roughly 12% belongs to the top ten. With V trimmed by 5 bases and J by 2 bases, 6 bases remained unmatched. CDR3 length equals 15 residues. CDR1 is SGHTA and CDR2 is FQGNSA in the germline V gene. The chain employs TRBV7-2 and TRBJ2-3; TRBD2 agrees at 8 bases. Specimen: blood. The origin of this receptor is a girl aged 10-17 years with multiple sclerosis. CDR3 in DNA: TGTGCCAGCAGCGCCACGGGGGGGAACACAGATACGCAGTATTTT. It codes for CASSATGGNTDTQYF.